This T cell receptor (beta chain) was found in a study of CD8+CD57+ T cells in acquired aplastic anemia. Only patients with CD8+CD57+ cell expansion on flow cytometry were chosen for sequencing. CDR3 and TCR beta VDJ profiling relied on a genomic DNA template. MiXCR, applied by TCRdb to the reads, yields one record per CDR3 protein. This sample carries approximately 150,000 distinct CDR3 sequences, about 70% of them seen once, and the ten largest clones take under 60%. The CDR3 length is 16 residues. The V end lost 0 bases, the J end lost 3 bases, and 14 bases lay between the germline ends. Germline CDR1 reads MNHEY; CDR2 reads SVGAGI.

The gene calls are TRBV6-5 and TRBJ1-1, with TRBD1 as a possible D gene (6 bases). The source is a human donor with aplastic anemia. The sequenced material came from sorted CD4+, CD8+, or CD8+CD57+ T cells (not recorded which) from PBMCs. The CDR3 sequence is CASSYSSPGGHTEAFF. In nucleotides, the CDR3 is TGTGCCAGCAGTTACTCCTCCCCGGGGGGGCACACTGAAGCTTTCTTT.